One T cell receptor (beta chain) is described in this entry. Its antigen is not identified. Compared with germline, one end of the junction differs, possibly owing to a read error. Starting from roughly 0.5 ug of total RNA, TCR beta cDNA was produced with a primer in the constant region. Three rounds of nested multiplex PCR with slightly modified ARM-PCR produced TCR beta libraries. Both of the initial two PCR rounds ran for approximately 11 cycles and employed TRBV1-TRBV30 forward primers alongside a C-beta reverse primer. TCRdb recomputed calls from the multiplex PCR reads with MiXCR, one row per CDR3 protein. The sample consists of approximately 330,000 distinct CDR3 sequences, about two thirds of them appearing once. Out of unsorted whole blood came the blood RNA, and germline DNA was extracted as well. This sample stems from a study of tumor-infiltrating lymphocytes in primary liver carcinoma. Across the study: T1-T3 N0M0 was the stage of the tumors, which were about 4 to 10 cm across. Sequencing of the samples generated roughly 3.5 to 7.5 million productive TCRbeta reads, with similar yields across tissue types.

Germline V gene sequence: CDR1 SGHAT, CDR2 FQDESV (reference sequence). The CDR3 is 15 amino acids. Broader study findings: When set against blood, tumors had a significantly higher top-250-clone fraction (p = 0.039).

Sequences were obtained from peripheral blood. This receptor was taken from a man aged 35 to 55 with primary liver carcinoma and hepatitis B virus infection. The rearrangement joins TRBV11-1 to TRBJ2-3; the D gene is possibly TRBD2 (6 bases). The CDR3 sequence is CASILGGTRPDTQYF. The CDR3, as DNA: TGTGCCAGCATCTTAGGCGGGACGAGACCAGATACGCAGTATTTT. The variable domain in full, with the rest retrieved from reference TRBV11-1 and TRBJ2-3, is EAEVAQSPRYKITEKSQAVAFWCDPISGHATLYWYRQILGQGPELLVQFQDESVVDDSQLPKDRFSAERLKGVDSTLKIQPAELGDSAMYLCASILGGTRPDTQYFGPGTRLTVL.